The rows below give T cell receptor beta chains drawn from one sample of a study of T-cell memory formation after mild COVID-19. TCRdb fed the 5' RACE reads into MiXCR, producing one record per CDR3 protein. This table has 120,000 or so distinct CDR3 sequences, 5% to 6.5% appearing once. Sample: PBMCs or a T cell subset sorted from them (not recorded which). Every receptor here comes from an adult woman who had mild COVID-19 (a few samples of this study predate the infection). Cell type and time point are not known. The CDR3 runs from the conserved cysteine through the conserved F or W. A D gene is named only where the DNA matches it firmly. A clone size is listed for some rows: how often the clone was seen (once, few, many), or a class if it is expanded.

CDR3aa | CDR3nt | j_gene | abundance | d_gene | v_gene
CACGGQAFGKLFF | TGTGCCTGTGGGGGACAGGCGTTTGGAAAACTGTTTTTT | TRBJ1-4 | few | TRBD1 | TRBV27
CASSTARQGNYGYTF | TGTGCCAGCAGCACGGCCCGACAGGGCAACTATGGCTACACCTTC | TRBJ1-2 | many | TRBD1 | TRBV6-5
CASRPGTTTSYNEQFF | TGTGCCAGCAGACCCGGGACTACCACCTCCTACAATGAGCAGTTCTTC | TRBJ2-1 | few | TRBD2 | TRBV7-2
CATTADSLTEQFF | TGTGCCACCACCGCGGACAGTCTTACCGAGCAGTTCTTC | TRBJ2-1 | many | . | TRBV7-2
CATSRDQITQYF | TGTGCCACCAGCAGGGATCAGATTACGCAGTATTTT | TRBJ2-3 | many | . | TRBV15
CASRHLAGVDTGELFF | TGTGCCAGCAGACATCTAGCGGGAGTTGACACCGGGGAGCTGTTTTTT | TRBJ2-2 | . | TRBD2 | TRBV2
CSARFSSLAGGDEQYF | TGCAGTGCTAGATTTTCTTCCCTAGCGGGAGGGGACGAGCAGTACTTC | TRBJ2-7 | few | TRBD2 | TRBV20-1
CASNSGGQETQYF | TGTGCCAGCAACTCTGGAGGGCAAGAGACCCAGTACTTC | TRBJ2-5 | . | . | TRBV7-2
CASSRTGGSSTEAFF | TGTGCCAGCAGTCGTACAGGGGGGAGTAGCACTGAAGCTTTCTTT | TRBJ1-1 | . | TRBD1 | TRBV12-3/TRBV12-4
CASSYDWSSYEQYF | TGTGCCAGCAGTTACGATTGGTCGTCGTACGAGCAGTACTTC | TRBJ2-7 | few | . | TRBV6-5
CASSLVQGVNTEAFF | TGTGCCAGCAGCCTAGTTCAGGGGGTTAACACTGAAGCTTTCTTT | TRBJ1-1 | . | TRBD1 | TRBV7-3
CASSPPGAGAYEQYF | TGTGCCAGCAGCCCCCCTGGGGCAGGGGCCTACGAGCAGTACTTC | TRBJ2-7 | . | . | TRBV14
CASSFGVPGQGVSEQFF | TGCGCCAGCAGCTTTGGGGTACCGGGACAGGGGGTGAGTGAGCAGTTCTTC | TRBJ2-1 | many | TRBD1 | TRBV5-1
CASSLPGTDQETQYF | TGTGCCAGCAGCTTGCCCGGGACGGATCAAGAGACCCAGTACTTC | TRBJ2-5 | . | . | TRBV5-6
CASSVRLAGESDTQYF | TGTGCCAGCAGCGTTAGATTAGCGGGAGAATCAGATACGCAGTATTTT | TRBJ2-3 | . | TRBD2 | TRBV9
CAISEGRVSTDTQYF | TGTGCCATCAGTGAGGGCAGGGTGAGCACAGATACGCAGTATTTT | TRBJ2-3 | . | . | TRBV10-3
CAWSVRGLPPGYQYF | TGTGCCTGGAGTGTACGGGGACTACCCCCGGGGTACCAGTACTTC | TRBJ2-5 | many | TRBD2 | TRBV30
CASSLGTGNVNEQFF | TGCGCCAGCAGCTTGGGGACAGGAAATGTCAATGAGCAGTTCTTC | TRBJ2-1 | many | TRBD1 | TRBV5-1
CASSLGLVGSTDTQYF | TGCGCCAGCAGCCTGGGACTAGTTGGGAGCACAGATACGCAGTATTTT | TRBJ2-3 | . | TRBD2 | TRBV5-1
CAPSYEQYF | TGTGCCCCAAGTTACGAGCAGTACTTC | TRBJ2-7 | many | . | TRBV24-1
CASSVGGRANYGYTF | TGTGCCAGCAGTGTTGGGGGAAGGGCTAACTATGGCTACACCTTC | TRBJ1-2 | . | . | TRBV25-1
CASSYRQNYEQYF | TGTGCCAGCAGCTACAGACAGAACTACGAGCAGTACTTC | TRBJ2-7 | many | . | TRBV7-2
CASSSSSNQPQHF | TGCGCCAGCAGCTCCTCCAGCAATCAGCCCCAGCATTTT | TRBJ1-5 | many | . | TRBV5-1
CASSLSEQLYNSPLHF | TGTGCCAGCAGTTTGTCGGAACAGCTGTATAATTCACCCCTCCACTTT | TRBJ1-6 | many | . | TRBV27
CSAFRGTNTEAFF | TGCAGTGCCTTCAGGGGGACAAACACTGAAGCTTTCTTT | TRBJ1-1 | . | TRBD1 | TRBV20-1
CAISESEVGNEQFF | TGTGCCATCAGTGAGTCCGAGGTTGGCAATGAGCAGTTCTTC | TRBJ2-1 | . | . | TRBV10-3
CASSQVAGASYEQYF | TGCGCCAGCAGCCAAGTGGCAGGGGCCTCCTACGAGCAGTACTTC | TRBJ2-7 | . | . | TRBV4-3
CASSHQASDEQFF | TGTGCCAGCAGCCACCAGGCTAGCGATGAGCAGTTCTTC | TRBJ2-1 | many | . | TRBV7-2
CAWTRTGTNTQYF | TGTGCCTGGACTCGGACAGGGACTAATACGCAGTATTTT | TRBJ2-3 | few | . | TRBV30
CASSQAGYEQYF | TGTGCCAGCAGCCAAGCGGGTTACGAGCAGTACTTC | TRBJ2-7 | few | . | TRBV3-1
CASRGTSGSSGELFF | TGTGCCAGCCGGGGAACCAGCGGGAGTTCTGGGGAGCTGTTTTTT | TRBJ2-2 | many | TRBD2 | TRBV25-1
CASSFYGPLAGVDEQYF | TGTGCCAGCAGCTTTTATGGGCCCTTGGCGGGAGTTGACGAGCAGTACTTC | TRBJ2-7 | . | TRBD2 | TRBV13
CASSLSGGTYNEQFF | TGTGCCAGCAGCCTTAGCGGGGGGACCTACAATGAGCAGTTCTTC | TRBJ2-1 | many | TRBD2 | TRBV12-3/TRBV12-4
CSATRGLRVGYTF | TGCAGTGCCACCAGGGGGCTTAGGGTCGGCTACACCTTC | TRBJ1-2 | few | TRBD1 | TRBV20-1
CASSYGRKLWGYNEQFF | TGTGCCAGCAGTTACGGGCGGAAACTCTGGGGTTACAATGAGCAGTTCTTC | TRBJ2-1 | . | . | TRBV6-2/TRBV6-3
CASSHGLAGGPNEQFF | TGTGCCAGCAGCCACGGACTAGCGGGAGGGCCCAATGAGCAGTTCTTC | TRBJ2-1 | . | TRBD2 | TRBV4-2
CSVETQTNTDMNTEAFF | TGCAGCGTCGAAACCCAAACGAACACGGACATGAACACTGAAGCTTTCTTT | TRBJ1-1 | many | . | TRBV29-1
CAWSAGNTIYF | TGTGCCTGGAGTGCTGGAAACACCATATATTTT | TRBJ1-3 | . | . | TRBV30
CASSWTTGAGETQYF | TGTGCCAGCAGCTGGACAACAGGGGCTGGAGAGACCCAGTACTTC | TRBJ2-5 | few | TRBD1 | TRBV5-4
CSVQLRTVGTGELFF | TGCAGCGTGCAGCTCCGGACAGTAGGCACCGGGGAGCTGTTTTTT | TRBJ2-2 | few | . | TRBV29-1
CAWTPGQNYGYTF | TGTGCCTGGACCCCGGGACAGAACTATGGCTACACCTTC | TRBJ1-2 | . | TRBD1 | TRBV30